Sequencing of this TCR beta chain was carried out in a study of T cell changes during pregnancy in multiple sclerosis. TCRdb's copy holds only in-frame clones and misses some; the assay was immunoSEQ multiplex PCR. The sample lists more than 35,000 clones, 89% occurring once. This specimen was CD4+ T cells from peripheral blood mononuclear cells, taken after pregnancy. The clonotype comes from a female donor in good health, enrolled as a control in a pregnancy study.

CDR3 bases: TGTGCCAGCGGGGCAGGGGTCAACTCCTACGAGCAGTACTTC. Translation gives CASGAGVNSYEQYF. The chain employs TRBV7-6 and TRBJ2-7, with D possibly matching TRBD1 (6 bases). Per germline, CDR1 SGHVS and CDR2 FNYEAQ. The CDR3 extends over 14 amino acids. The V gene lost 8 bases and the J gene lost 0 bases, with 14 bases spanning the gap. The full variable domain, with the rest looked up from reference TRBV7-6 and TRBJ2-7, is GAGVSQSPRYKVTKRGQDVALRCDPISGHVSLYWYRQALGQGPEFLTYFNYEAQQDKSGLPNDRFSAERPEGSISTLTIQRTEQRDSAMYRCASGAGVNSYEQYFGPGTRLTVT.